The rows below give T cell receptor beta chains drawn from one sample of a study of blood T cell repertoires in COVID-19. TCRdb keeps only in-frame clones here, not all; method: immunoSEQ multiplex PCR. The table lists some 360,000 clones, roughly 90% of them singletons. The sequenced sample was peripheral blood. The source of these receptors is a woman aged 55 to 70 with COVID-19, enrolled during active disease. The CDR3 runs from the conserved cysteine through the conserved F or W. The order of the fields is D gene, V gene, clone size, J gene, CDR3 DNA, CDR3 protein. D genes are given only for firm matches. Only some rows state a clone size, as once, few, many or a class for expanded clones.

D gene: .
V gene: TRBV7-8
clone size: once
J gene: TRBJ2-7
CDR3 DNA: TGTGCCAGCAGCTTAGCGCGGTACGAGCAGTACTTC
CDR3 protein: CASSLARYEQYF

D gene: .
V gene: TRBV23-1
clone size: .
J gene: TRBJ2-7
CDR3 DNA: TGCGCCAGCGGAACAAACAGGCCCCTTATCTACGAGCAGTACTTC
CDR3 protein: CASGTNRPLIYEQYF

D gene: .
V gene: TRBV7-2
clone size: .
J gene: TRBJ2-3
CDR3 DNA: TGTGCCAGCAGCCCCCGGGCCAGGGAAAGTAAAGATACGCAGTATTTT
CDR3 protein: CASSPRARESKDTQYF

D gene: TRBD1
V gene: TRBV6-6
clone size: .
J gene: TRBJ1-2
CDR3 DNA: TGTGCCAGCGTACCGGGACAGGGGGCTTTTGGCTACACCTTC
CDR3 protein: CASVPGQGAFGYTF

D gene: TRBD1
V gene: TRBV3-1/TRBV3-2
clone size: .
J gene: TRBJ1-1
CDR3 DNA: TGTGCCAGCAGCCAGTCGACAGGGCTGAACGCTTTCTTT
CDR3 protein: CASSQSTGLNAFF

D gene: TRBD1
V gene: TRBV27
clone size: .
J gene: TRBJ1-1
CDR3 DNA: TGTGCCAGCAGGAGGGGACAGCTGAACACTGAAGCTTTCTTT
CDR3 protein: CASRRGQLNTEAFF

D gene: TRBD2
V gene: TRBV3-1/TRBV3-2
clone size: .
J gene: TRBJ2-1
CDR3 DNA: TGTGCCAGCGGAGGACTAGCGTTATACAATGAGCAGTTCTTC
CDR3 protein: CASGGLALYNEQFF

D gene: .
V gene: TRBV7-9
clone size: .
J gene: TRBJ1-5
CDR3 DNA: TGTGCCACTGCTCGAGATAGCAATCAGCCCCAGCATTTT
CDR3 protein: CATARDSNQPQHF

D gene: .
V gene: TRBV19
clone size: once
J gene: TRBJ2-1
CDR3 DNA: TGTGCCAGTAGTACCGACGGAGGGAGCTCCTACAATGAGCAGTTCTTC
CDR3 protein: CASSTDGGSSYNEQFF

D gene: TRBD1
V gene: TRBV30
clone size: .
J gene: TRBJ1-5
CDR3 DNA: TGTGCCTGGAGCCGGGACAGGGGTGATCAGCCCCAGCATTTT
CDR3 protein: CAWSRDRGDQPQHF

D gene: .
V gene: TRBV27
clone size: .
J gene: TRBJ2-5
CDR3 DNA: TGTGCCAGCAGTTCCCGGCGACTGACTAGCCAAGAGACCCAGTACTTC
CDR3 protein: CASSSRRLTSQETQYF

D gene: .
V gene: TRBV7-3
clone size: .
J gene: TRBJ2-1
CDR3 DNA: TGTGCCAGCAGCCTAGGACCGGGGATTAATTACAATGAGCAGTTCTTC
CDR3 protein: CASSLGPGINYNEQFF

D gene: .
V gene: TRBV24-1
clone size: .
J gene: TRBJ2-5
CDR3 DNA: TGTGCCACCGCGGCCAGTAGTAGGGAGACCCAGTACTTC
CDR3 protein: CATAASSRETQYF

D gene: TRBD1
V gene: TRBV18
clone size: .
J gene: TRBJ1-1
CDR3 DNA: TGTGCCAGCTCGCGACAGGGGGCAGGTACTGAAGCTTTCTTT
CDR3 protein: CASSRQGAGTEAFF

D gene: .
V gene: TRBV5-4
clone size: .
J gene: TRBJ1-2
CDR3 DNA: TGTGCCAGCAGCCTGAGACGGGAGCCCGGCTACACCTTC
CDR3 protein: CASSLRREPGYTF

D gene: .
V gene: TRBV5-4
clone size: .
J gene: TRBJ2-3
CDR3 DNA: TGTGCCAGCAGCCCCGGACAAGCCCTCACAGATACGCAGTATTTT
CDR3 protein: CASSPGQALTDTQYF

D gene: .
V gene: TRBV18
clone size: .
J gene: TRBJ1-4
CDR3 DNA: TGTGCCAGCTCACTAAGGACGGTCAGGGATACTAATGAAAAACTGTTTTTT
CDR3 protein: CASSLRTVRDTNEKLFF

D gene: TRBD2
V gene: TRBV27
clone size: .
J gene: TRBJ2-1
CDR3 DNA: TGTGCCGCTGGGGCTAGCGGGGCAAATGAGCAGTTCTTC
CDR3 protein: CAAGASGANEQFF

D gene: .
V gene: TRBV2
clone size: .
J gene: TRBJ1-2
CDR3 DNA: TGTGCCACCTCAGACAGGCCCTATGGCTACACCTTC
CDR3 protein: CATSDRPYGYTF

D gene: .
V gene: TRBV5-1
clone size: .
J gene: TRBJ2-7
CDR3 DNA: TGCGCCAGCAGCTTGGGACCTGGGCTGGGCTGGATCTCCTACGAGCAGTACTTC
CDR3 protein: CASSLGPGLGWISYEQYF

D gene: .
V gene: TRBV7-9
clone size: .
J gene: TRBJ1-1
CDR3 DNA: TGTGCCAGCAGCTTAGCGCGGGGCACCAAAACGAACACTGAAGCTTTCTTT
CDR3 protein: CASSLARGTKTNTEAFF

D gene: TRBD1
V gene: TRBV7-8
clone size: .
J gene: TRBJ2-1
CDR3 DNA: TGTGCCAGCAGTCTAAGGGACAGAGCATACAATGAGCAGTTCTTC
CDR3 protein: CASSLRDRAYNEQFF

D gene: .
V gene: TRBV2
clone size: .
J gene: TRBJ1-2
CDR3 DNA: TGTGCCAGCACAGGGGTTTATGGCTACACCTTC
CDR3 protein: CASTGVYGYTF

D gene: TRBD1
V gene: TRBV6-5
clone size: .
J gene: TRBJ1-3
CDR3 DNA: TGTGCCAGCAGTTCGTACAGGGGGCGCGACGGAAACACCATATATTTT
CDR3 protein: CASSSYRGRDGNTIYF

D gene: TRBD1
V gene: TRBV7-9
clone size: .
J gene: TRBJ1-5
CDR3 DNA: TGTGCCAGCAGCTCCTCCGGGACAGGGGCCCAGCCCCAGCATTTT
CDR3 protein: CASSSSGTGAQPQHF

D gene: .
V gene: TRBV6-5
clone size: once
J gene: TRBJ1-1
CDR3 DNA: TGTGCCAGCAGTTACTCGGCAGGTTACATGAACACTGAAGCTTTCTTT
CDR3 protein: CASSYSAGYMNTEAFF

D gene: .
V gene: TRBV18
clone size: once
J gene: TRBJ1-1
CDR3 DNA: TGTGCCAGCTCACCCTCAGACAGCGCGAACACTGAAGCTTTCTTT
CDR3 protein: CASSPSDSANTEAFF

D gene: .
V gene: TRBV7-2
clone size: .
J gene: TRBJ1-1
CDR3 DNA: TGTGCCAGCAGCTTAGGGGGGACTCCTAACACTGAAGCTTTCTTT
CDR3 protein: CASSLGGTPNTEAFF

D gene: TRBD1
V gene: TRBV19
clone size: .
J gene: TRBJ1-1
CDR3 DNA: TGTGCCAGTAGTAGACCGGACAGGGGGGAACAGGGTGAAGCTTTCTTT
CDR3 protein: CASSRPDRGEQGEAFF

D gene: .
V gene: TRBV2
clone size: .
J gene: TRBJ1-6
CDR3 DNA: TGTGCCAGCAGTACCACAGGGCCCTATAATTCACCCCTCCACTTT
CDR3 protein: CASSTTGPYNSPLHF

D gene: .
V gene: TRBV4-1
clone size: .
J gene: TRBJ1-2
CDR3 DNA: TGCGCCAGCAGCCAGCGATTTGACCGTAGCCTTAACTATGGCTACACCTTC
CDR3 protein: CASSQRFDRSLNYGYTF

D gene: TRBD1
V gene: TRBV5-6
clone size: .
J gene: TRBJ2-2
CDR3 DNA: TGTGCCAGCAGCTTGGCCGGGACAGTCAACACCGGGGAGCTGTTTTTT
CDR3 protein: CASSLAGTVNTGELFF

D gene: .
V gene: TRBV7-9
clone size: .
J gene: TRBJ2-7
CDR3 DNA: TGTGCCAGCAGCTTGTCAGATCTGGAGCAGTACTTC
CDR3 protein: CASSLSDLEQYF

D gene: .
V gene: TRBV2
clone size: .
J gene: TRBJ2-5
CDR3 DNA: TGTGCCAGCAGTCTACAGGGTAGGGAGACCCAGTACTTC
CDR3 protein: CASSLQGRETQYF

D gene: .
V gene: TRBV19
clone size: .
J gene: TRBJ1-2
CDR3 DNA: TGTGCCAGTAGTAAAGTGGGGGCGAACTATGGCTACACCTTC
CDR3 protein: CASSKVGANYGYTF

D gene: .
V gene: TRBV6-6
clone size: .
J gene: TRBJ1-1
CDR3 DNA: TGTGCCAGCAGTTACTCGGACACGAACACTGAAGCTTTCTTT
CDR3 protein: CASSYSDTNTEAFF

D gene: .
V gene: TRBV4-1
clone size: .
J gene: TRBJ2-1
CDR3 DNA: TGCGCCAGCACCTGGGGCATCCTGTCCAGTGAGCAGTTCTTC
CDR3 protein: CASTWGILSSEQFF

D gene: TRBD1
V gene: TRBV14
clone size: .
J gene: TRBJ2-5
CDR3 DNA: TGTGCCAGCAGCCCCGGGACAGGTACCCAAGAGACCCAGTACTTC
CDR3 protein: CASSPGTGTQETQYF

D gene: .
V gene: TRBV2
clone size: .
J gene: TRBJ2-3
CDR3 DNA: TGTGCCAACCGGGACACAGGCACAGATACGCAGTATTTT
CDR3 protein: CANRDTGTDTQYF

D gene: TRBD2
V gene: TRBV6-5
clone size: few
J gene: TRBJ2-2
CDR3 DNA: TGTGCCAGCAGACTAGCGGGGGGGAAGGCCGGGGAGCTGTTTTTT
CDR3 protein: CASRLAGGKAGELFF

D gene: .
V gene: TRBV6-6
clone size: .
J gene: TRBJ1-1
CDR3 DNA: TGTGCCAGCAGTTATTCCGGCGGGCCGGGCACTGAAGCTTTCTTT
CDR3 protein: CASSYSGGPGTEAFF

D gene: .
V gene: TRBV5-6
clone size: .
J gene: TRBJ2-5
CDR3 DNA: TGTGCCAGCAGCTTGCGGTCCCAAGAGACCCAGTACTTC
CDR3 protein: CASSLRSQETQYF

D gene: .
V gene: TRBV4-1
clone size: .
J gene: TRBJ2-7
CDR3 DNA: TGCGCCAGCAGCCAAGGGAGCGAACGGGGGGAGCAGTACTTC
CDR3 protein: CASSQGSERGEQYF

D gene: TRBD2
V gene: TRBV18
clone size: .
J gene: TRBJ2-7
CDR3 DNA: TGTGCCAGCTCACCCGAGGGCCGACTAGCGGGGGACTCCTACGAGCAGTACTTC
CDR3 protein: CASSPEGRLAGDSYEQYF

D gene: .
V gene: TRBV5-1
clone size: .
J gene: TRBJ1-1
CDR3 DNA: TGCGCCAGCAGCTTGGAGTTACAGGGCCCGAGGGTTACTGAAGCTTTCTTT
CDR3 protein: CASSLELQGPRVTEAFF

D gene: TRBD2
V gene: TRBV4-1
clone size: .
J gene: TRBJ2-5
CDR3 DNA: TGCGCCAGCAGCCACTTGGCTGCTAGCGGGGGGGGAGAGACCCAGTACTTC
CDR3 protein: CASSHLAASGGGETQYF

D gene: .
V gene: TRBV19
clone size: .
J gene: TRBJ1-2
CDR3 DNA: TGTGCCAGTAGTATGTTACAGCCTTTCTATGGCTACACCTTC
CDR3 protein: CASSMLQPFYGYTF

D gene: .
V gene: TRBV7-9
clone size: .
J gene: TRBJ1-3
CDR3 DNA: TGTGCCAGCAGCTTGGTCGGAGCATACACCATATATTTT
CDR3 protein: CASSLVGAYTIYF

D gene: TRBD1
V gene: TRBV2
clone size: few
J gene: TRBJ1-2
CDR3 DNA: TGTGCCAGCAAGGGGACAGGGCCCACCGGCTACACCTTC
CDR3 protein: CASKGTGPTGYTF